These 24 T cell receptor beta chains originate from one sample sequenced in a study of cytomegalovirus exposure and HLA in healthy donors. Libraries were prepared by immunoSEQ multiplex PCR; TCRdb keeps only in-frame clonotypes and omits some of them. The sample carries hundreds of thousands of clones, around 87% recorded once. The source material was PBMCs. The origin of the receptors is a woman in her 30s in good health and CMV-seropositive.

V and J are TRBV28 and TRBJ2-7, with TRBD2 matching over 13 bases. V lost 5 bases, J lost 0 bases, and 10 bases stayed unmatched. This CDR3 contains 18 residues. From germline, CDR1 is MDHEN and CDR2 SYDVKM. The CDR3 DNA is TGTGCCAGCAGTGGACTCGGGACTAGCGGGGTGAGCTCCTACGAGCAGTACTTC. This translates into CASSGLGTSGVSSYEQYF.

This chain connects TRBV4-1 to TRBJ2-3, with D possibly matching TRBD2 (6 bases). V lost 1 base and J lost 6, with 11 bases in between. Germline V gene data show CDR1 as MGHRA and CDR2 as YSYEKL. This CDR3 contains 14 residues. The CDR3, as DNA: TGCGCCAGCAGCCAAGGGGACTCCCGGGATACGCAGTATTTT. It specifies CASSQGDSRDTQYF.

The chain joins TRBV29-1 to TRBJ2-1, with TRBD1 matching 11 bases. Germline CDR1 reads SQVTM; CDR2 reads ANQGSEA. Trimming took 7 bases from V and 7 from J; bases not matched to a gene: 12. The CDR3 is made up of 15 amino acids. The CDR3 coding sequence is TGCAGCGCGATTGGGGACAGGGGGTTTAGGAATGAGCAGTTCTTC. Translated, it gives CSAIGDRGFRNEQFF.

This CDR3 reads CASRRDRGGTEAFF. The DNA of the CDR3 is TGCGCCAGCAGGCGCGACCGTGGCGGCACTGAAGCTTTCTTT. The rearrangement uses TRBV5-1 and TRBJ1-1; the D is unclear. Between the trimmed V and J ends, which lost 5 bases and 4 bases, there was a span of 15 bases. Germline V lookup: CDR1 SGHRS, CDR2 YFSETQ. The CDR3 runs 14 residues.

The chain uses TRBV5-6 and TRBJ2-3; 9 bases are a match to TRBD2. Trimming took 3 bases from V and 3 from J; bases not matched to a gene: 8. CDR3 length: 16 residues. Germline V gene data show CDR1 as SGHDT and CDR2 as YYEEEE. CDR3 nucleotide sequence: TGTGCCAGCAGCTCCCTTGCGGGAGGGCGGACAGATACGCAGTATTTT. It specifies CASSSLAGGRTDTQYF.

The chain recombines TRBV27 with TRBJ2-1; 7 nucleotides line up with TRBD2. CDR3 length: 19 amino acids. J lost 8 bases, V lost 5 bases, and 24 bases had no gene match. Germline CDR1 and CDR2: MNHEY and SMNVEV (reference sequence). CDR3 coding DNA: TGTGCCAGCAGTGATCGGGGGGTCTTCGTCGGGAGGAGTTATGATGAGCAGTTCTTC. Encoded protein: CASSDRGVFVGRSYDEQFF.

V gene TRBV5-6 combines with J gene TRBJ2-3, with D uncertain. CDR1 and CDR2 (germline): SGHDT, YYEEEE. The CDR3 is 15 amino acids. Between the trimmed V and J ends, which lost 5 bases and 0 bases, there was a span of 13 bases. The DNA of the CDR3 is TGTGCCAGCAGTGTCGTCCCAACTAGCACAGATACGCAGTATTTT. Translating it yields CASSVVPTSTDTQYF. The whole variable domain, remainder taken from reference TRBV5-6 and TRBJ2-3, is DAGVTQSPTHLIKTRGQQVTLRCSPKSGHDTVSWYQQALGQGPQFIFQYYEEEERQRGNFPDRFSGHQFPNYSSELNVNALLLGDSALYLCASSVVPTSTDTQYFGPGTRLTVL.

The J gene is TRBJ2-5, the V gene TRBV6-1; TRBD1 aligns across 12 bases. V was clipped by 4 bases and J by 5 bases; unmatched bases: 8. The V gene's germline CDR1 is MNHNS and CDR2 SASEGT. The CDR3 has 16 amino acids. CDR3 residues: CASSALGTGGAETQYF. CDR3 in DNA: TGTGCCAGCAGTGCTCTCGGGACAGGGGGCGCGGAGACCCAGTACTTC.

The V gene is TRBV30, the J gene TRBJ1-3, with 9 bases that match TRBD1. CDR3 length: 18 residues. V was clipped by 2 bases and J by 0 bases; unmatched bases: 11. Germline V gene sequence: CDR1 GTSNPN, CDR2 SVGIG (reference sequence). The CDR3 reads CAWSFLLGTGNSGNTIYF. The CDR3 DNA sequence: TGTGCCTGGAGTTTTCTTTTGGGGACAGGGAACTCTGGAAACACCATATATTTT.

V is TRBV5-4 and J is TRBJ1-5; tentative D call: TRBD1 (6 bases). This CDR3 is built from 14 residues. Germline V CDR1 and CDR2: SGHNT, YYREEE (reference sequence). The V end lost 4 bases, the J end lost 2 bases, and 10 bases lay between the germline ends. CDR3 sequence (DNA): TGTGCCAGCAGCCCGGACAGTGGCAATCAGCCCCAGCATTTT. This translates into CASSPDSGNQPQHF.

The V gene is TRBV2, the J gene TRBJ1-2; D is unclear. V shed 7 bases and J shed 2 bases, with 8 bases lying between them. Germline V gives CDR1 SNHLY, CDR2 FYNNEI. This CDR3 spans 12 amino acids. The CDR3 region is CASTRGNYGYTF. As DNA, the CDR3 is TGTGCCAGCACCCGAGGAAACTATGGCTACACCTTC.

At least ten counts were recorded for this clone. CDR3 region: CASSERGGNTEAFF. CDR3 bases: TGTGCCAGCAGTGAGCGAGGGGGGAACACTGAAGCTTTCTTT. The chain couples TRBV2 to TRBJ1-1; TRBD1 is a possible D gene (6 bases). The CDR3 consists of 14 residues. V lost 3 bases, J lost 1 base, and 9 bases lay in between. The germline V gene has CDR1 SNHLY and CDR2 FYNNEI.

For this clone: Distinct nucleotide sequences in the sample also encode this CDR3. The J gene is TRBJ1-4, the V gene TRBV5-1, with 10 bases matching TRBD1. CDR1 is SGHRS, CDR2 YFSETQ, per germline. V was pared by 0 bases and J by 2 bases, with 1 base of the junction left unmatched. There are 16 residues in the CDR3. The CDR3 here is CASSLGQGATNEKLFF. CDR3 nucleotides: TGCGCCAGCAGCTTGGGACAGGGGGCGACTAATGAAAAACTGTTTTTT. The variable domain in full, completed from reference TRBV5-1 and TRBJ1-4, reads KAGVTQTPRYLIKTRGQQVTLSCSPISGHRSVSWYQQTPGQGLQFLFEYFSETQRNKGNFPGRFSGRQFSNSRSEMNVSTLELGDSALYLCASSLGQGATNEKLFFGSGTQLSVL.

This chain joins TRBV27 and TRBJ2-3; 12 nucleotides align to TRBD2. CDR3 length equals 15 residues. With 7 bases clipped from V and 7 bases from J, the junction kept 9 bases outside the gene matches. The V gene's germline CDR1 is MNHEY and CDR2 SMNVEV (reference sequence). CDR3 amino acids: CASTSLAGGSHTQYF. The DNA for the CDR3 is TGTGCCAGCACCTCACTAGCGGGAGGATCCCATACGCAGTATTTT.

The V call is TRBV27, the J call TRBJ2-7, with D possibly TRBD1 on 6 matching bases. CDR1 is MNHEY, CDR2 SMNVEV, per germline (reference sequence). This CDR3 spans 13 amino acids. V gave up 11 bases and J gave up 3 bases, with 17 bases separating them. DNA of the CDR3: TGTGCCTCCTGCAGGACAGACTGCTACGAGCAGTACTTC. Protein product: CASCRTDCYEQYF.

V gene TRBV5-4 combines with J gene TRBJ2-3, with 10 bases identical to TRBD2. This CDR3 has 16 amino acids. V dropped 4 bases and J dropped 5; count of bases not matched to a gene: 10. The germline gives CDR1 SGHNT, CDR2 YYREEE (reference sequence). In DNA form, the CDR3 reads TGTGCCAGCAGCCTCCCCCTACTAGCGGGAAGAGATACGCAGTATTTT. This encodes CASSLPLLAGRDTQYF.

J is TRBJ2-3 and V is TRBV7-8, with a tentative D call TRBD2 (7 bases). Trimming cost V 0 bases and J 1 base, with 14 bases left between them. The CDR3 is 17 residues long. Per germline, CDR1 SGHVS and CDR2 FQNEAQ. The CDR3 sequence: CASSLAQGLAGTDTQYF. The CDR3 nucleotides are TGTGCCAGCAGCTTAGCGCAGGGGCTAGCGGGCACAGATACGCAGTATTTT.

The chain carries TRBV10-2 and TRBJ2-2, with a weak D call TRBD2 (5 bases). The CDR3 spans 14 residues. Germline CDR1 is WSHSY and CDR2 is SAAADI. Between the trimmed V and J ends, which lost 7 bases and 2 bases, there was a span of 11 bases. CDR3 region: CASTGKENTGELFF. The CDR3 DNA follows: TGCGCCAGCACGGGAAAGGAAAACACCGGGGAGCTGTTTTTT.

The chain couples TRBV11-3 to TRBJ2-7; D remains unclear. The CDR3 contains 16 residues. Germline lookup yields CDR1 SGHNT and CDR2 YENEEA. Trimming removed 0 bases from V and 2 bases from J, with 14 bases in between. The CDR3 region has the DNA TGTGCCAGCAGCTTAGAACCAGCGTATAATACCTACGAGCAGTACTTC. Translation gives CASSLEPAYNTYEQYF.

The rearrangement joins TRBV28 to TRBJ1-2; maybe TRBD1 (6 bases). With 4 bases removed from V and 3 bases from J, the gap between germline ends came to 21 bases. The CDR3 runs 17 residues. Germline V gene data show CDR1 as MDHEN and CDR2 as SYDVKM. The CDR3 nucleotides read TGTGCCAGCAGTTCCACACCGGGACACCGAGAAGACTATGGCTACACCTTC. Translation gives CASSSTPGHREDYGYTF.

The chain is built from TRBV5-1 and TRBJ2-3; 9 positions match TRBD2. V shed 8 bases and J 4 bases; nucleotides not matched to a gene: 8. Germline CDR1 SGHRS, CDR2 YFSETQ. This CDR3 contains 14 residues. CDR3: CASGRTSEADTQYF. The CDR3 DNA is TGCGCCAGTGGACGGACTAGCGAGGCAGATACGCAGTATTTT.

The chain couples TRBV2 to TRBJ2-7, with D possibly TRBD2 on 5 matching bases. The V end was cut by 1 base, the J end by 1 base, with 11 bases between. There are 15 residues in the CDR3. CDR1 is SNHLY and CDR2 is FYNNEI in the germline V gene. CDR3 residues: CASSEGTSRSYEQYF. In nucleotides, the CDR3 is TGTGCCAGCAGTGAAGGCACTAGTAGGTCCTACGAGCAGTACTTC. Full variable domain (missing parts from reference TRBV2 and TRBJ2-7): EPEVTQTPSHQVTQMGQEVILRCVPISNHLYFYWYRQILGQKVEFLVSFYNNEISEKSEIFDDQFSVERPDGSNFTLKIRSTKLEDSAMYFCASSEGTSRSYEQYFGPGTRLTVT.

V and J are TRBV19 and TRBJ1-3, with D perhaps TRBD1 (5 bases). V lost 6 bases to trimming and J lost 2 bases, with 8 bases between them. This CDR3 has 13 amino acids. Germline CDR1 and CDR2: LNHDA and SQIVND (reference sequence). The chain's CDR3 is CASSSRAGNTIYF. The CDR3 DNA is TGTGCCAGTAGCTCCAGGGCTGGAAACACCATATATTTT.

The J gene is TRBJ2-7, the V gene TRBV27; 10 positions agree with TRBD1. The V segment lost 7 bases and the J segment 5 bases; nucleotides outside the gene matches: 2. This CDR3 comprises 12 residues. Germline CDR1 and CDR2: MNHEY and SMNVEV (reference sequence). CDR3 loop: CASTTGGNEQYF. DNA of the CDR3: TGTGCCAGCACGACAGGGGGCAACGAGCAGTACTTC.